Listed below are T cell receptor beta chains from one sample, sequenced in a study of T cell responses to AZD1222 COVID-19 vaccine. The assay was immunoSEQ multiplex PCR, and TCRdb's table has in-frame clones only and misses some. There are 75,000 to 100,000 clones in the sample; approximately 94% occur only once, and roughly 13% lies in the top ten. Specimen: peripheral blood, collected on day 0 of AZD1222 vaccination. Every receptor here comes from an adult in good health. Both conserved end residues are part of each CDR3. The D gene is left open where the match is weak. Clone sizes are given selectively: once, few, many, or a class where the clone is expanded.

J: TRBJ2-1
V: TRBV7-2
size: .
D: TRBD2
DNA: TGTGCCAGCAGCAAGGGACTAGCGGGAAGCTTTGCGGAGCAGTTCTTC
CDR3: CASSKGLAGSFAEQFF

J: TRBJ2-5
V: TRBV13
size: .
D: TRBD2
DNA: TGTGCCAGCAGCTTTGGACTAGCGGGAGTGCGAGAGACCCAGTACTTC
CDR3: CASSFGLAGVRETQYF

J: TRBJ2-7
V: TRBV7-2
size: once
D: .
DNA: TGTGCCAGCAGCTTAGCCGTAAGACTAGAGCAGTACTTC
CDR3: CASSLAVRLEQYF

J: TRBJ2-7
V: TRBV4-2
size: .
D: .
DNA: TGTGCCAGCAGCCAAGAAAGACCCACCGAGCAGTACTTC
CDR3: CASSQERPTEQYF

J: TRBJ2-5
V: TRBV11-2
size: .
D: .
DNA: TGTGCCAGCAGCTTAGAATACCAAGAGACCCAGTACTTC
CDR3: CASSLEYQETQYF

J: TRBJ2-1
V: TRBV29-1
size: .
D: .
DNA: TGCAGCGTTACCCGAGGAAATGAGCAGTTCTTC
CDR3: CSVTRGNEQFF

J: TRBJ2-7
V: TRBV19
size: .
D: .
DNA: TGTGCCAGTAGTCCCTCTTTACGGATAATCACCTACGAGCAGTACTTC
CDR3: CASSPSLRIITYEQYF

J: TRBJ2-1
V: TRBV19
size: .
D: TRBD2
DNA: TGTGCCAGTAGATCCGCTGGACTAGCGGGGGGATCCTACAATGAGCAGTTCTTC
CDR3: CASRSAGLAGGSYNEQFF

J: TRBJ1-6
V: TRBV6-5
size: .
D: TRBD1
DNA: TGTGCCAGCAGGACAGGGGAATATTCACCCCTCCACTTT
CDR3: CASRTGEYSPLHF

J: TRBJ1-5
V: TRBV6-1
size: .
D: .
DNA: TGTGCCAGCAGTGAAGAGGGCGGTGAGGCTTATCAGCCCCAGCATTTT
CDR3: CASSEEGGEAYQPQHF

J: TRBJ2-7
V: TRBV6-1
size: .
D: TRBD1
DNA: TGTGCCAGCAGTTTAGGGACAGGCTACGAGCAGTACTTC
CDR3: CASSLGTGYEQYF

J: TRBJ1-2
V: TRBV2
size: .
D: .
DNA: TGTGCCAGCATTTCGAGGGGCCCTGGCTACACCTTC
CDR3: CASISRGPGYTF

J: TRBJ1-1
V: TRBV6-1
size: once
D: .
DNA: TGTGCCAGCAGTGAAGCAAGGGGCACCACTGAAGCTTTCTTT
CDR3: CASSEARGTTEAFF

J: TRBJ1-3
V: TRBV9
size: .
D: .
DNA: TGTGCCAGCAGCGTAGATTCGGGGTCTGGAAACACCATATATTTT
CDR3: CASSVDSGSGNTIYF

J: TRBJ2-7
V: TRBV4-3
size: .
D: .
DNA: TGCGCCAGCAGCCACACTACAGGGAACTACGAGCAGTACTTC
CDR3: CASSHTTGNYEQYF

J: TRBJ1-1
V: TRBV14
size: .
D: .
DNA: TGTGCCAGCAGCCAAGTGCCGAACACTGAAGCTTTCTTT
CDR3: CASSQVPNTEAFF

J: TRBJ1-6
V: TRBV5-1
size: .
D: TRBD1
DNA: TGCGCCAGCAGCTTGCAGGACAGGGGGATCTCACCCCTCCACTTT
CDR3: CASSLQDRGISPLHF

J: TRBJ1-4
V: TRBV2
size: .
D: TRBD1
DNA: TGTGCCAGCAGACCGGACAGGGGGAATGAAAAACTGTTTTTT
CDR3: CASRPDRGNEKLFF

J: TRBJ2-3
V: TRBV3-1/TRBV3-2
size: .
D: .
DNA: TGTGCCAGCAGCCAAGGTGGTTTCACAGATACGCAGTATTTT
CDR3: CASSQGGFTDTQYF

J: TRBJ2-7
V: TRBV5-1
size: .
D: .
DNA: TGCGCCAGCAGCACGGGACTCAGGAGCTCCTACGAGCAGTACTTC
CDR3: CASSTGLRSSYEQYF

J: TRBJ2-1
V: TRBV3-1/TRBV3-2
size: .
D: TRBD2
DNA: TGTGCCAGCAGCCAGCGTTTGCGGGGGAATGAGCAGTTCTTC
CDR3: CASSQRLRGNEQFF

J: TRBJ2-5
V: TRBV5-6
size: .
D: .
DNA: TGTGCCAGCAGCTTTCGTGGGTCCCCTTACTTC
CDR3: CASSFRGSPYF

J: TRBJ2-3
V: TRBV29-1
size: once
D: TRBD2
DNA: TGCAGCGCTGATCCGACTAGCGGGACCCCAGATACGCAGTATTTT
CDR3: CSADPTSGTPDTQYF

J: TRBJ2-1
V: TRBV7-3
size: .
D: TRBD2
DNA: TGTGCCAGCAGCCCAGGACTAGCGGGGGCCCATGAGCAGTTCTTC
CDR3: CASSPGLAGAHEQFF

J: TRBJ1-6
V: TRBV5-5
size: .
D: .
DNA: TGTGCCAGCAGCAGGGACTTCTATAATTCACCCCTCCACTTT
CDR3: CASSRDFYNSPLHF

J: TRBJ1-4
V: TRBV12-3/TRBV12-4
size: .
D: .
DNA: TGTGCCAGCAGGACAGGTATTAATGAAAAACTGTTTTTT
CDR3: CASRTGINEKLFF

J: TRBJ1-4
V: TRBV27
size: .
D: TRBD1
DNA: TGTGCCAGCAGTCTCAGGGGGCTTGGTGAAAAACTGTTTTTT
CDR3: CASSLRGLGEKLFF

J: TRBJ1-1
V: TRBV25-1
size: .
D: .
DNA: TGTGCCAGCATATGCGAGACAATTGAAGCTTTCTTT
CDR3: CASICETIEAFF

J: TRBJ2-7
V: TRBV2
size: .
D: .
DNA: TGTGCCAGCATCGAGGCACTTTACGAGCAGTACTTC
CDR3: CASIEALYEQYF